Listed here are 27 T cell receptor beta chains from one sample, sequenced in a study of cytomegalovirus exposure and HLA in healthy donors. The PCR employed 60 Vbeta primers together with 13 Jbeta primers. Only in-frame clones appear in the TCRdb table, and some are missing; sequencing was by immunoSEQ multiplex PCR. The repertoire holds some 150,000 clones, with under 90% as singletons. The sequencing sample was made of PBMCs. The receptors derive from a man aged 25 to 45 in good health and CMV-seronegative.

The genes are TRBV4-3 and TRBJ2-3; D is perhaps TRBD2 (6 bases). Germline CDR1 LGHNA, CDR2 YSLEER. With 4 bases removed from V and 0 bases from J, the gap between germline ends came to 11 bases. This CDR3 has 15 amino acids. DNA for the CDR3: TGCGCCAGCAGCCCTTCGGGGGTTAGCACAGATACGCAGTATTTT. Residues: CASSPSGVSTDTQYF.

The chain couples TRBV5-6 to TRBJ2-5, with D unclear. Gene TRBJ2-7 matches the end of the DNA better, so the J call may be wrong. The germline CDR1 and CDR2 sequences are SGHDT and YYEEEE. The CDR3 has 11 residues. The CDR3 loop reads CASSFSYEQYF. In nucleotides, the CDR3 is TGTGCCAGCAGCTTCTCCTACGAGCAGTACTTC.

CDR3 loop: CSARRDSPLHF. CDR3 coding DNA: TGCAGTGCTAGACGGGATTCACCCCTCCACTTT. This chain links TRBV20-1 with TRBJ1-6; no definite D call. Trimming removed 2 bases from V and 8 bases from J, with 4 bases in between. Germline CDR1 is DFQATT and CDR2 is SNEGSKA (reference sequence). The CDR3 contains 11 residues.

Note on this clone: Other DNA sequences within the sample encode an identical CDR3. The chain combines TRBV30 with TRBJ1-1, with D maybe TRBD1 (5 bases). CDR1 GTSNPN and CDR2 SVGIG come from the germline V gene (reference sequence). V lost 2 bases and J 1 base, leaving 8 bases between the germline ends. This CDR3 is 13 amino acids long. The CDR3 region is CAWSPTGNTEAFF. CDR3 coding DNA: TGTGCCTGGAGTCCAACAGGGAACACTGAAGCTTTCTTT.

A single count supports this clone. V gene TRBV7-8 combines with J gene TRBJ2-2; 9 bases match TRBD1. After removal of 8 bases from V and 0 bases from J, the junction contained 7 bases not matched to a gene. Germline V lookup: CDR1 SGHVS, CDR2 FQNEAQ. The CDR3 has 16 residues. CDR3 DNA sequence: TGTGCCAGCGGCGACAGGGGGATCACGAACACCGGGGAGCTGTTTTTT. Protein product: CASGDRGITNTGELFF.

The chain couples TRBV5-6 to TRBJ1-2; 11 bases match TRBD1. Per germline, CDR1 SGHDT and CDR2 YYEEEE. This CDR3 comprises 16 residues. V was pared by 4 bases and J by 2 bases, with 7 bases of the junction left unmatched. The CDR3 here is CASSRSGQGENYGYTF. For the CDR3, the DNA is TGTGCCAGCAGCCGGTCGGGACAGGGGGAGAACTATGGCTACACCTTC.

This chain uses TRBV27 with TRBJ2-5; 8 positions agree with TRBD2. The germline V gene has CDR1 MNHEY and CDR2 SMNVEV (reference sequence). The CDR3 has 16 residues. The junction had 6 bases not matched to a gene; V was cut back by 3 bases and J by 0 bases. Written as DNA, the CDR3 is TGTGCCAGCAGTTTCACTAGCGGAGTGTACCAAGAGACCCAGTACTTC. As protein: CASSFTSGVYQETQYF.

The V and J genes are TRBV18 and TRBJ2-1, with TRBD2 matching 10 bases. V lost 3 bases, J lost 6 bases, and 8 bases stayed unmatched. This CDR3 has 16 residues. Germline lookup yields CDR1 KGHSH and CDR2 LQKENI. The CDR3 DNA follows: TGTGCCAGCTCACCCCCCGAGCGGGGGGGCTTCAATGAGCAGTTCTTC. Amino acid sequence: CASSPPERGGFNEQFF.

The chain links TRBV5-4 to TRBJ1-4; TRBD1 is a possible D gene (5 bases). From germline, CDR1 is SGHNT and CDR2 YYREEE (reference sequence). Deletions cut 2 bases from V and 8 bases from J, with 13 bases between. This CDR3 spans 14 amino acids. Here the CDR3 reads CASSFNRNGEKLFF. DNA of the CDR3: TGTGCCAGCAGCTTTAACAGGAACGGGGAAAAACTGTTTTTT.

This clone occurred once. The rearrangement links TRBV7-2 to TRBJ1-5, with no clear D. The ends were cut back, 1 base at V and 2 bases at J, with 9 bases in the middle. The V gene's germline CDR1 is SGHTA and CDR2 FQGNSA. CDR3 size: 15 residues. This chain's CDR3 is CASSLGGSGNQPQHF. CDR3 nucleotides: TGTGCCAGCAGCTTAGGCGGTTCGGGCAATCAGCCCCAGCATTTT.

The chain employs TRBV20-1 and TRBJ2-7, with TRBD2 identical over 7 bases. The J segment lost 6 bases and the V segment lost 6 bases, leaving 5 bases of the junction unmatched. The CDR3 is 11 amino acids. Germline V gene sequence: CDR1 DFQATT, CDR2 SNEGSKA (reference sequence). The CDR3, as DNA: TGCAGTGCCTGGGGGGGAGCCGAGCAGTACTTC. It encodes CSAWGGAEQYF.

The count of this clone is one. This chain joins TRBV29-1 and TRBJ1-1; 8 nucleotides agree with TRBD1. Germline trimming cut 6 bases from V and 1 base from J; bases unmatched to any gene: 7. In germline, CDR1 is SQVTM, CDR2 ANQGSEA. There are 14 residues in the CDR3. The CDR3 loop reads CSVTGQGWNTEAFF. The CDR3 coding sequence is TGCAGCGTCACCGGACAGGGATGGAACACTGAAGCTTTCTTT. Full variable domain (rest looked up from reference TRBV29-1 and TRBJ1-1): SAVISQKPSRDICQRGTSLTIQCQVDSQVTMMFWYRQQPGQSLTLIATANQGSEATYESGFVIDKFPISRPNLTFSTLTVSNMSPEDSSIYLCSVTGQGWNTEAFFGQGTRLTVV.

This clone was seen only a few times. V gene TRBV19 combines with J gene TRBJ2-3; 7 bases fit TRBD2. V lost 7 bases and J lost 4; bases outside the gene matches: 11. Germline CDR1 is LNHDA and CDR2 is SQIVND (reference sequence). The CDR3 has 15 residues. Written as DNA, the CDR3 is TGTGCCAGTACCGTCAGACTAGCAGGAGCAGATACGCAGTATTTT. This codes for CASTVRLAGADTQYF.

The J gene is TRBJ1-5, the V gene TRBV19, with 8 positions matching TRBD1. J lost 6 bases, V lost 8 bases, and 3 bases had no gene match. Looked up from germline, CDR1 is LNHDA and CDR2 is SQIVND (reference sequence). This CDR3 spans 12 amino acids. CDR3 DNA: TGTGCCAGTCAGACAGGGGCTCAGCCCCAGCATTTT. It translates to CASQTGAQPQHF. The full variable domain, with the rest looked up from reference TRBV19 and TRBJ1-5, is DGGITQSPKYLFRKEGQNVTLSCEQNLNHDAMYWYRQDPGQGLRLIYYSQIVNDFQKGDIAEGYSVSREKKESFPLTVTSAQKNPTAFYLCASQTGAQPQHFGDGTRLSIL.

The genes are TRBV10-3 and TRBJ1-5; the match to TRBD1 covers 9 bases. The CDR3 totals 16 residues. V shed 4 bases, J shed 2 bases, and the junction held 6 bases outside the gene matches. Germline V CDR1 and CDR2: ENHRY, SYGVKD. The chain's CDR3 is CAISGGTGGGNQPQHF. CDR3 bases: TGTGCCATCAGTGGGGGCACAGGGGGCGGCAATCAGCCCCAGCATTTT.

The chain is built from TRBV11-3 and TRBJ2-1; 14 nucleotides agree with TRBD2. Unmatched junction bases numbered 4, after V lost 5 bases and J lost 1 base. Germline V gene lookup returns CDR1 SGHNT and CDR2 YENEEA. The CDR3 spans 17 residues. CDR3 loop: CASSGTSGGSSYNEQFF. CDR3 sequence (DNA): TGTGCCAGCAGCGGGACTAGCGGGGGTTCTTCCTACAATGAGCAGTTCTTC.

CDR3 in DNA: TGTGCCAGCAGCTTTGGGGGGGAAAAACTGTTTTTT. Amino acid sequence: CASSFGGEKLFF. The V gene is TRBV7-2, the J gene TRBJ1-4; TRBD1 is a possible D gene (5 bases). The CDR3 sequence is 12 residues long. Germline CDR1 reads SGHTA; CDR2 reads FQGNSA. Trimming removed 3 bases from V and 8 bases from J, with 7 bases in between.

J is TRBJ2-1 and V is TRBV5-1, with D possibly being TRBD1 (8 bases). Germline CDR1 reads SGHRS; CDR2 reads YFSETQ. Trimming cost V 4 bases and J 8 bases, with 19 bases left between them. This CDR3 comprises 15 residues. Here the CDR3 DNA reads TGCGCCAGCAGCCCGGACAGGGCGGGAGTAGATGAGCAGTTCTTC. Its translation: CASSPDRAGVDEQFF.

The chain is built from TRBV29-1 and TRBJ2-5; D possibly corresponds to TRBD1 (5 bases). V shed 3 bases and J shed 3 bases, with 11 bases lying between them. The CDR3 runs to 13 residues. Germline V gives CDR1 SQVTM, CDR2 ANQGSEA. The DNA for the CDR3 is TGCAGCGTTGATATTGGGGCAGAAGAGACCCAGTACTTC. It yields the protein CSVDIGAEETQYF.

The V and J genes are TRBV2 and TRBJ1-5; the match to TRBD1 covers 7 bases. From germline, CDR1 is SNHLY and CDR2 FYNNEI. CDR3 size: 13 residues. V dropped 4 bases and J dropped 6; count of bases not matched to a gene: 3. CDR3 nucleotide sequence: TGTGCCAGCAGTGGGGACAGAACTCAGCCCCAGCATTTT. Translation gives CASSGDRTQPQHF.

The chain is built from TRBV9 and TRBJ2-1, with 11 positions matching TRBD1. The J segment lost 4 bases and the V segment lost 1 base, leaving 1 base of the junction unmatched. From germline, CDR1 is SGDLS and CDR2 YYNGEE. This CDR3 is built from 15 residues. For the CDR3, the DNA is TGTGCCAGCAGCGTATGGGACAGGGGGTACAATGAGCAGTTCTTC. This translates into CASSVWDRGYNEQFF. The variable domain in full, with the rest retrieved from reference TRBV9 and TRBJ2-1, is DSGVTQTPKHLITATGQRVTLRCSPRSGDLSVYWYQQSLDQGLQFLIQYYNGEERAKGNILERFSAQQFPDLHSELNLSSLELGDSALYFCASSVWDRGYNEQFFGPGTRLTVL.

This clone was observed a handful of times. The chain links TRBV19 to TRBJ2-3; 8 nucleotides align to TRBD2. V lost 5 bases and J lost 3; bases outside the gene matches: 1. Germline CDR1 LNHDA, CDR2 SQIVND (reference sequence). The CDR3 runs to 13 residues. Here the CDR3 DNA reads TGTGCCAGTAGTGAGCGGGAGACAGATACGCAGTATTTT. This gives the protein CASSERETDTQYF.

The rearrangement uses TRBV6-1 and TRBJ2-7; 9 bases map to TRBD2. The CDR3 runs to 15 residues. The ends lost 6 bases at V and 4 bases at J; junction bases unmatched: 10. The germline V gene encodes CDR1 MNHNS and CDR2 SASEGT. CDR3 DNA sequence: TGTGCCAGCAGGGGCGGCGGGGGGGCCAAGTACGAGCAGTACTTC. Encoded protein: CASRGGGGAKYEQYF.

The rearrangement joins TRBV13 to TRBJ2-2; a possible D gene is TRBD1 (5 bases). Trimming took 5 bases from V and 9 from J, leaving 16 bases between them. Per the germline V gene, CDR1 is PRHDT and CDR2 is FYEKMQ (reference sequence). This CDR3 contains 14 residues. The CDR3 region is CASSQTGPGRELFF. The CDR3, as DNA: TGTGCCAGCAGCCAAACCGGCCCAGGGAGGGAGCTGTTTTTT.

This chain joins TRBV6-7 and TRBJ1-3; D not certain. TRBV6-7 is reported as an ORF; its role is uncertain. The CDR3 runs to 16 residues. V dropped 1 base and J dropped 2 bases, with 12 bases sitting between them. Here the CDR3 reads CASSYWSTPTGNTIYF. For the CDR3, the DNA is TGTGCCAGCAGTTACTGGTCAACTCCAACTGGAAACACCATATATTTT.

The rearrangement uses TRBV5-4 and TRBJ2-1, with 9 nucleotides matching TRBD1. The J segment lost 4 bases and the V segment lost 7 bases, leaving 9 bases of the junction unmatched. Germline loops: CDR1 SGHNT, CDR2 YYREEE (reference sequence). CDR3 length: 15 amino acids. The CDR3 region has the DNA TGTGCCAGCCAACTCCGGGACAGGGCGTACAATGAGCAGTTCTTC. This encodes CASQLRDRAYNEQFF.

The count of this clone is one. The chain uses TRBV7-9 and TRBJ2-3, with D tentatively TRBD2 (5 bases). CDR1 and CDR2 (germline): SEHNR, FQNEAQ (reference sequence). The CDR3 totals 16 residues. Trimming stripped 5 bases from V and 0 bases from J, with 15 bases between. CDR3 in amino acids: CASSRERVLSTDTQYF. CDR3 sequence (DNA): TGTGCCAGCAGCCGCGAGAGGGTCCTTAGCACAGATACGCAGTATTTT.